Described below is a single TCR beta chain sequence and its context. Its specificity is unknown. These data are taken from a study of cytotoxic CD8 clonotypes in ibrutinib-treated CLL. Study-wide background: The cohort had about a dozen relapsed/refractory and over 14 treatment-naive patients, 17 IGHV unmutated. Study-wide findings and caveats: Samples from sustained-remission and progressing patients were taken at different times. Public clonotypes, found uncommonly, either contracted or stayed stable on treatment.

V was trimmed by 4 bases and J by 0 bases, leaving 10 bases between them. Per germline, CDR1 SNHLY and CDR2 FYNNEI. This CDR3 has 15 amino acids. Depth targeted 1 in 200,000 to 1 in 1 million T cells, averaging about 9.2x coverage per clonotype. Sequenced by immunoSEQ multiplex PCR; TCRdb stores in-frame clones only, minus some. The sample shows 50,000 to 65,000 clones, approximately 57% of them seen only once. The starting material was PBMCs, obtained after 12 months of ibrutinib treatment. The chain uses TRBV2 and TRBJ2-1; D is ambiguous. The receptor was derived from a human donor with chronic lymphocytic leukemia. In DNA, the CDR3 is TGTGCCAGCAGTGTGGGCCCAGACTCCTACAATGAGCAGTTCTTC. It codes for CASSVGPDSYNEQFF.